Listed here are 21 T cell receptor beta chains from one sample, sequenced in a study of shared clonotypes between healthy human individuals. TCRdb keeps only in-frame clones here, not all; method: immunoSEQ multiplex PCR. The sample includes some 2 million clones, roughly 94% seen only once; the top ten take approximately 1%. The naive CD8 population came from CD45RO-negative cells selected for CCR7, without terminally differentiated effector memory CD45RA+ cells. The sequenced material came from naive CD8+ T cells sorted from blood. These receptors were taken from a man younger than 35 in good health.

V gene TRBV9 combines with J gene TRBJ1-2, with a tentative D call TRBD1 (5 bases). CDR1 is SGDLS and CDR2 is YYNGEE in the germline V gene. CDR3 size: 17 residues. V lost 2 bases and J lost 5, with 22 bases in between. DNA of the CDR3: TGTGCCAGCAGCGTCAGGGTTACTCCTTTAGAGGAATATGGCTACACCTTC. This encodes CASSVRVTPLEEYGYTF.

The rearrangement uses TRBV4-1 and TRBJ2-7, with 9 bases aligning to TRBD1. After removal of 0 bases from V and 5 bases from J, the junction contained 5 bases not matched to a gene. This CDR3 is 15 amino acids long. The germline CDR1 and CDR2 sequences are MGHRA and YSYEKL. CDR3 coding DNA: TGCGCCAGCAGCCAAGATCCCACAGGGGGCAACGAGCAGTACTTC. Protein: CASSQDPTGGNEQYF.

V gene TRBV11-2 combines with J gene TRBJ1-1; D is unclear. Trimming stripped 2 bases from V and 4 bases from J, with 8 bases between. The CDR3 covers 13 residues. From germline, CDR1 is SGHAT and CDR2 FQNNGV. Written as DNA, the CDR3 is TGTGCCAGCAGCTTATTTTACGGCACTGAAGCTTTCTTT. It encodes CASSLFYGTEAFF.

To note about this clone: Other nucleotide sequences from this sample produce the same CDR3. The chain is built from TRBV27 and TRBJ1-1; TRBD1 might be the D (6 bases). This CDR3 region has 14 residues. CDR1 is MNHEY, CDR2 SMNVEV, per germline (reference sequence). The ends were cut back, 5 bases at V and 1 base at J, with 11 bases in the middle. CDR3 residues: CASSLTGQNTEAFF. CDR3 sequence (DNA): TGTGCCAGCAGTCTTACAGGGCAGAACACTGAAGCTTTCTTT.

A remark on this clone: Other DNA sequences in the sample encode the same CDR3. The CDR3 loop is CASSQAGGGYEQYF. The CDR3 DNA follows: TGCGCCAGCAGCCAAGCCGGGGGTGGTTACGAGCAGTACTTC. J is TRBJ2-7 and V is TRBV4-1; tentative D call: TRBD2 (6 bases). The CDR3 consists of 14 residues. Per germline, CDR1 MGHRA and CDR2 YSYEKL. The V gene lost 1 base and the J gene lost 4 bases, with 11 bases spanning the gap.

The rearrangement links TRBV2 to TRBJ2-3; 9 bases align to TRBD1. The germline gives CDR1 SNHLY, CDR2 FYNNEI. The CDR3 contains 15 residues. Germline trimming cut 9 bases from V and 2 bases from J; bases unmatched to any gene: 9. The DNA for the CDR3 is TGTGCCAGTAAACAGGGGGCGTATGTCACAGATACGCAGTATTTT. This codes for CASKQGAYVTDTQYF.

This clone was recorded once. The J gene is TRBJ2-7, the V gene TRBV13; 8 nucleotides match TRBD1. After removal of 6 bases from V and 1 base from J, the junction contained 8 bases not matched to a gene. This CDR3 has 15 residues. The germline gives CDR1 PRHDT, CDR2 FYEKMQ (reference sequence). The CDR3 sequence is CASSLTGTGSYEQYF. CDR3 bases: TGTGCCAGCAGTCTGACCGGGACAGGTTCCTACGAGCAGTACTTC.

The chain combines TRBV27 with TRBJ1-1; the D gene is possibly TRBD1 (5 bases). The CDR3 length is 15 residues. The germline V gene encodes CDR1 MNHEY and CDR2 SMNVEV (reference sequence). V was clipped by 1 base and J by 2 bases, with 11 bases between them. The CDR3 loop reads CASSLFGGTNTEAFF. The CDR3 coding sequence is TGTGCCAGCAGTTTATTCGGGGGTACTAACACTGAAGCTTTCTTT.

This clone was recorded once. This sequence joins TRBV10-2 and TRBJ2-7; 7 bases line up with TRBD1. Trimming at V came to 1 base and at J to 5 bases, leaving 5 bases not matched to a gene. This CDR3 comprises 14 residues. CDR1 is WSHSY, CDR2 SAAADI, per germline. CDR3 DNA sequence: TGCGCCAGCAGTGAGTATTGGACAGGCAACGAGCAGTACTTC. It specifies CASSEYWTGNEQYF.

V is TRBV28 and J is TRBJ1-4; D not resolved. The CDR3 sequence is 14 residues long. V shed 1 base and J shed 7 bases, with 10 bases lying between them. Germline loops: CDR1 MDHEN, CDR2 SYDVKM. For the CDR3, the DNA is TGTGCCAGCAGTTTATTCTCACGGGCTGAAAAACTGTTTTTT. Its translation is CASSLFSRAEKLFF.

The chain combines TRBV11-2 with TRBJ2-7; weak D call: TRBD1 (5 bases). The germline gives CDR1 SGHAT, CDR2 FQNNGV. The V end was cut by 5 bases, the J end by 1 base, with 12 bases between. CDR3 length equals 14 residues. The CDR3 protein is CASSPIDSSYEQYF. CDR3 DNA sequence: TGTGCCAGCAGCCCCATCGACAGTTCCTACGAGCAGTACTTC.

Notes on this clone: This same CDR3 is encoded by further DNA sequences in the sample. V usage is TRBV27 and J usage is TRBJ2-1, with 11 bases identical to TRBD2. The germline gives CDR1 MNHEY, CDR2 SMNVEV (reference sequence). The J segment lost 4 bases and the V segment lost 3 bases, leaving 2 bases of the junction unmatched. The CDR3 totals 15 residues. The CDR3 coding sequence is TGTGCCAGCAGTTTCGGGACTAGCGGTTACAATGAGCAGTTCTTC. It codes for CASSFGTSGYNEQFF.

The V gene is TRBV19, the J gene TRBJ2-7, with 10 bases aligning to TRBD2. The CDR3 is 15 amino acids. Trimming removed 5 bases from V and 4 bases from J; junction bases left unmatched: 8. CDR1 is LNHDA, CDR2 SQIVND, per germline (reference sequence). In nucleotides, the CDR3 is TGTGCCAGTAGTCTAGGACTAGCGGCTTTATACGAGCAGTACTTC. Protein sequence: CASSLGLAALYEQYF.

Details on this clone: The sample contains more than one DNA sequence encoding this CDR3. This sequence joins TRBV5-1 and TRBJ2-3; possible D gene TRBD2, 5 bases. CDR1 is SGHRS and CDR2 is YFSETQ in the germline V gene. The CDR3 has 14 amino acids. The germline V and J ends were trimmed by 0 bases and 0 bases, with 5 bases remaining between them. CDR3 protein: CASSLGGSTDTQYF. CDR3 DNA: TGCGCCAGCAGCTTGGGCGGGAGCACAGATACGCAGTATTTT.

This CDR3 reads CASSAVKGGTEAFF. DNA of the CDR3: TGTGCCAGCAGCGCCGTCAAGGGAGGCACTGAAGCTTTCTTT. The gene calls are TRBV9 and TRBJ1-1, with D uncertain. The germline V gene has CDR1 SGDLS and CDR2 YYNGEE. The CDR3 has 14 amino acids. With 3 bases removed from V and 4 bases from J, the gap between germline ends came to 13 bases.

The V gene is TRBV7-2, the J gene TRBJ1-2; D may be TRBD1 (5 bases). V lost 2 bases and J lost 1, with 14 bases in between. CDR3 length: 16 residues. CDR1 is SGHTA, CDR2 FQGNSA, per germline. The CDR3: CASSLLTGVFNYGYTF. CDR3 sequence (DNA): TGTGCCAGCAGCTTACTTACAGGCGTTTTTAACTATGGCTACACCTTC.

This chain links TRBV2 with TRBJ1-1; D is undetermined. V dropped 7 bases and J dropped 6 bases, with 15 bases sitting between them. The V gene's germline CDR1 is SNHLY and CDR2 FYNNEI. The CDR3 loop spans 13 amino acids. DNA for the CDR3: TGTGCCAGCATTGGTCAACGGCTCCCTGAAGCTTTCTTT. Translating it yields CASIGQRLPEAFF.

This chain's CDR3 is CASSKPGGVETQYF. CDR3 DNA: TGTGCCAGCAGCAAACCAGGGGGCGTAGAGACCCAGTACTTC. V and J are TRBV21-1 and TRBJ2-5; TRBD1 was called by the table and not checked on the DNA. TRBV21-1 is an annotated pseudogene. The CDR3 runs 14 residues.

Of note for this clone: Within the sample, other DNA sequences also encode this same CDR3. The V gene is TRBV29-1, the J gene TRBJ2-7; 8 bases line up with TRBD1. The CDR3 covers 13 residues. V was pared by 7 bases and J by 0 bases, with 5 bases of the junction left unmatched. Germline CDR1 is SQVTM and CDR2 is ANQGSEA. The CDR3 bases are TGCAGCGCCCTGACAGGGGACTCCTACGAGCAGTACTTC. The encoded protein is CSALTGDSYEQYF.

The CDR3 reads CASSQDQGGPYEQYF. CDR3 nucleotides: TGCGCCAGCAGCCAAGATCAGGGAGGGCCCTACGAGCAGTACTTC. The chain has TRBV4-1 and TRBJ2-7; TRBD2 aligns across 7 bases. This CDR3 has 15 amino acids. Germline V gives CDR1 MGHRA, CDR2 YSYEKL. The V segment lost 0 bases and the J segment 2 bases; nucleotides outside the gene matches: 4.

The chain has TRBV5-6 and TRBJ1-2, with a weak D call TRBD1 (6 bases). V lost 1 base and J 2 bases, leaving 9 bases between the germline ends. Germline V lookup: CDR1 SGHDT, CDR2 YYEEEE. The CDR3 runs to 14 residues. The CDR3 DNA reads TGTGCCAGCAGCTTGCCCGGGGGCAACTATGGCTACACCTTC. It encodes CASSLPGGNYGYTF.